A selection of T cell receptor beta chains follows, all from one sample in a study of human T cells and chemical hapten exposure. In TCRdb, the RACE reads were re-called with MiXCR into one record per CDR3 protein. Counted here are more than 100,000 distinct CDR3 sequences, about 13% occurring once; the ten biggest clones make up around 2.8%. The sample in question was whole blood, obtained in connection with sensitization to the hapten diphenylcyclopropenone (DPC). Every receptor here comes from a woman aged 18-29 years with alopecia areata. Some clones in this sample may be carry-over from other donors' samples. CDR3s include the opening cysteine and the closing phenylalanine or tryptophan. D genes are given only for firm matches. Part of the rows lack a size; the others show once, few, many or a class for expanded clones.

j_call clone_size cdr3_length v_call d_call cdr3_nt cdr3_aa
TRBJ1-6 NA 15 TRBV15 NA TGTGCCACCAGCCGAGGTGGCGACTATAATTCACCCCTCCACTTT CATSRGGDYNSPLHF
TRBJ2-5 few 16 TRBV4-1 NA TGCGCCAGCAGCCAAGCATCCGGGACACCCCAAGAGACCCAGTACTTC CASSQASGTPQETQYF
TRBJ2-3 NA 16 TRBV28 NA TGTGCCAGCAGTCACCCCTTCCCGGGGGCCCGGGATACGCAGTATTTT CASSHPFPGARDTQYF
TRBJ1-2 many 14 TRBV4-3 NA TGCGCCAGCAGCCAAGAAGAAGGGAACTATGGCTACACCTTC CASSQEEGNYGYTF
TRBJ2-5 few 14 TRBV6-5 TRBD2 TGTGCCAGCAGCCGGCGGGGGGGCGGAGAGACCCAGTACTTC CASSRRGGGETQYF
TRBJ1-1 NA 14 TRBV27 NA TGTGCCAGCAGCCGATCGGACGGAATCACTGAAGCTTTCTTT CASSRSDGITEAFF
TRBJ2-1 NA 16 TRBV7-6 TRBD1 TGTGCCAGCAGCTTAAGGGGACAGGGAAACTACAATGAGCAGTTCTTC CASSLRGQGNYNEQFF
TRBJ1-2 NA 13 TRBV30 NA TGTGCCTGGAGTTTGTTACGAACCTATGGCTACACCTTC CAWSLLRTYGYTF
TRBJ1-2 few 13 TRBV19 TRBD1 TGTGCCAGCCGGACAGGGGGGACCTATGGCTACACCTTC CASRTGGTYGYTF
TRBJ2-4 NA 13 TRBV15 NA TGTGCCACCAGCAGAGACGGGAACCTTGGGCAGTACTTC CATSRDGNLGQYF
TRBJ2-7 few 15 TRBV27 TRBD1 TGTGCCAGCAGTCTACGGACAGGGGGAACCCACGAGCAGTACTTC CASSLRTGGTHEQYF
TRBJ1-6 NA 14 TRBV7-8 NA TGTGCCAGCAGCTTAGGAGCGGAGTCTTCACCCCTCCACTTT CASSLGAESSPLHF
TRBJ1-2 many 15 TRBV27 TRBD1 TGTGCCAGCAGTCTATCCGGGACAGGGCTTGTTGGCTACACCTTC CASSLSGTGLVGYTF
TRBJ1-3 NA 12 TRBV4-1 NA TGCGCCAGCAGCCAAGATCGGAACACCATATATTTT CASSQDRNTIYF
TRBJ1-6 few 14 TRBV7-9 NA TGTGCCAGCAACCTAGAGCAGGCTAATTCACCCCTCCACTTT CASNLEQANSPLHF
TRBJ2-3 NA 16 TRBV18 NA TGTGCCAGCTCACCAGTTAGCGTCTTGGGCACAGATACGCAGTATTTT CASSPVSVLGTDTQYF
TRBJ2-7 few 14 TRBV7-3 NA TGTGCCAGCAGCCCACACCGCAGAGACTACGAGCAGTACTTC CASSPHRRDYEQYF
TRBJ2-1 NA 15 TRBV12-5 NA TGTGCTAGTTCCCAGGGTGGCGGCTCCTACAATGAGCAGTTCTTC CASSQGGGSYNEQFF
TRBJ2-3 few 16 TRBV29-1 NA TGCAGCGCCGAAGGGGGGGCAGGGGTCATCACAGATACGCAGTATTTT CSAEGGAGVITDTQYF
TRBJ1-2 NA 15 TRBV28 NA TGTGCCAGCAGTTCAAGGGCAGTCTTTAACTATGGCTACACCTTC CASSSRAVFNYGYTF
TRBJ2-7 NA 13 TRBV18 NA TGTGCCAGCTCACTCGGAGAAGGACAGAGGAGAGTTTTC CASSLGEGQRRVF
TRBJ1-5 once 16 TRBV2 NA TGTGCCTACAGTGCGAGGAGGGCTTATAGCAATCAGCCCCAGCATTTT CAYSARRAYSNQPQHF
TRBJ2-1 many 16 TRBV4-1 TRBD2 TGCGCCAGCAGCCAAGGGCTAGCGGGGGGGTACAATGAGCAGTTCTTC CASSQGLAGGYNEQFF
TRBJ2-7 NA 15 TRBV10-3 TRBD1 TGTGCCATCAGTGCGGACAGGTCCAGCTCCTACGAGCAGTACTTC CAISADRSSSYEQYF
TRBJ1-5 NA 16 TRBV28 TRBD1 TGTGCCAGCAGTTTTTTGGGACAGGGGGTGAATCAGCCCCAGCATTTT CASSFLGQGVNQPQHF
TRBJ1-1 NA 15 TRBV6-2/TRBV6-3 TRBD1 TGTGCCAGCAGTTGGGACAGGGTGAATTCTGCTGAAGCTTTCTTT CASSWDRVNSAEAFF
TRBJ1-2 few 13 TRBV5-1 NA TGCGCCAGCAGGGATGACACGAACTATGGCTACACCTTC CASRDDTNYGYTF
TRBJ1-6 NA 13 TRBV20-1 NA TGCAGTGCCACCTCGAAAGAGAATTCACCCCTCCACTTT CSATSKENSPLHF
TRBJ2-3 NA 13 TRBV29-1 NA TGCAGCGTTGAATCAGGTTTCACAGATACGCAGTATTTT CSVESGFTDTQYF
TRBJ2-7 few 15 TRBV18 NA TGTGCCAGCTCACCTCCAGGGGCCAGCCCCTACGAGCAGTACTTC CASSPPGASPYEQYF
TRBJ2-5 NA 15 TRBV9 NA TGTGCCAGCAGCGTAGTTCCAGGGCGGACAGAGACCCAGTACTTC CASSVVPGRTETQYF
TRBJ2-5 NA 14 TRBV7-7 NA TGTGCCAGCAGCCGGGGGGACAGCCAAGAGACCCAGTACTTC CASSRGDSQETQYF
TRBJ1-1 many 12 TRBV23-1 NA TGCGCCAGCGGGACATGGAACACTGAAGCTTTCTTT CASGTWNTEAFF